This note documents a single T cell receptor (beta chain) sequence. Its cognate antigen has yet to be identified. No base quality values were provided; no much bigger clone lies one nucleotide off. The data are from a study of blood T cell repertoires in COVID-19 (dated by TCRdb to the early 2020s). Context from the whole study: Collaborator samples came from the United States, Italy and Spain and covered acute and convalescent phases of COVID-19. The material from the prospective study consisted of cDNA or gDNA derived from T cells, B-cell-depleted T cells, or PBMCs. Subjects who had been exposed to COVID-19, were actively infected with it, or had recovered from it provided the deeply sampled blood TCRbeta repertoires that made up the dataset. The repertoires were released in a freely available public database intended as a resource for research on the immune response to SARS-CoV-2. The samples were drawn from the first 160 participants of the ongoing ImmuneRACE study and from some 1,300 subjects provided by 6 global collaborators. Sample metadata almost always included a de-identified subject ID, COVID-19 status, age in years and sex. Where available, HLA class I and class II types were obtained from metadata supplied by the sample provider rather than from assay-based typing. Broad study findings and their caveats: The quantity of clinical and demographic metadata differed by source and by participant and was supplied without curation.

The immunoSEQ Assay, a bias-controlled multiplex PCR, was used to amplify TCRbeta CDR3 regions from genomic DNA. Per the authors' processing: The number of nucleated cells in each sample was estimated from the amplification of reference gene primers within the assay. Sequence reads were collapsed and filtered to measure the absolute abundance of every unique TCRbeta CDR3 rearrangement. For each sample, productive Simpson clonality was calculated by taking the square root of Simpson's diversity index across productive rearrangements. TCRdb re-hosts the immuneACCESS table, in-frame sequences only. Its copies lack some clones; in the studies checked, an unresolved V gene accounts for under half of them, and the cause for the rest is not known. That table supplies the V and J calls and clone size; D and trimming were determined from the DNA. For this sample the table gives 130,000 or so clones, of which roughly 80% were detected only once. The ten largest make up about 12% of the sample.

Collaborating institutions collected whole blood in K2EDTA tubes following their own protocols. For TCRbeta analysis, collaborators shipped samples in one of three forms: frozen whole blood, isolated PBMCs, or DNA extracted from either of those sample types. This receptor was obtained from a woman aged 60 to 75 with acute or convalescent COVID-19. The sequenced sample was peripheral blood.

The nucleotides read TGCGCCAGCAGTTCCCTGGCGGGGGGGACAGATACGCAGTATTTT. Translated, it gives CASSSLAGGTDTQYF. The sequence joins TRBV5-1 to TRBJ2-3; TRBD2 agrees with 9 junctional bases. The germline V gene encodes CDR1 SGHRS and CDR2 YFSETQ. From its cysteine to its phenylalanine, the CDR3 spans 15 amino acids. The retained sequence is limited to the CDR3, 45 bases, with the frame set at the first base. V trim: 5 bases; J trim: 3 bases; unmatched bases: 7.